This T cell receptor (beta chain) was captured in a study of early T cells in non-severe SARS-CoV-2 infection. V dropped 6 bases and J dropped 0 bases, with 12 bases sitting between them. The CDR3 covers 15 residues. Germline values: CDR1 DFQATT, CDR2 SNEGSKA (reference sequence). Unique molecular identifiers tagged individual cDNA molecules. One entry per CDR3 protein results from TCRdb running MiXCR on the 5' RACE reads. Of roughly 51,000 distinct CDR3 sequences listed, under 7.5% are singletons. Points from the study as a whole: In VDJdb matching, anti-spike CD8 responses were favored while private and CD4 specificities went missing.

Comment on this clonotype: Its antigen is still unknown.

The source was whole blood, collected at baseline. J is TRBJ2-6 and V is TRBV20-1, with D hard to call. This clonotype originated in an adult who was a healthcare worker with PCR-confirmed SARS-CoV-2 infection or an uninfected control (not recorded which). In DNA form, the CDR3 reads TGCAGTGCCCGAGTGGCGGCCTCTGGGGCCAACGTCCTGACTTTC. Protein: CSARVAASGANVLTF.